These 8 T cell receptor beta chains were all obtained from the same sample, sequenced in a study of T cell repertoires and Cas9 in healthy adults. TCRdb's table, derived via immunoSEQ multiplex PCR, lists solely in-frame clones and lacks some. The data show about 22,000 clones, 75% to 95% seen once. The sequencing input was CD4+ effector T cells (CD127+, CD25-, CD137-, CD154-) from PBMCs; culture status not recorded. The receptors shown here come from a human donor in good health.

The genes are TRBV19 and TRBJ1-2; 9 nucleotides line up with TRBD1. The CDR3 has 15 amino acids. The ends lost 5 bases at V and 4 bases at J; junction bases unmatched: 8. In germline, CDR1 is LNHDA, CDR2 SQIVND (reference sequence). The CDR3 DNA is TGTGCCAGTAGTGTCGGACAGGGGAAGACCTATGGCTACACCTTC. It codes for CASSVGQGKTYGYTF. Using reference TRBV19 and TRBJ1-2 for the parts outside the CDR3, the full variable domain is DGGITQSPKYLFRKEGQNVTLSCEQNLNHDAMYWYRQDPGQGLRLIYYSQIVNDFQKGDIAEGYSVSREKKESFPLTVTSAQKNPTAFYLCASSVGQGKTYGYTFGSGTRLTVV.

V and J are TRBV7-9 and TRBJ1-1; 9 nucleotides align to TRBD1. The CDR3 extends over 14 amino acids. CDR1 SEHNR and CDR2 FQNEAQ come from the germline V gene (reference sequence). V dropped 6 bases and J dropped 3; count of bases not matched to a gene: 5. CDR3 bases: TGTGCCAGCAGAGACGACAGGGGGTACACTGAAGCTTTCTTT. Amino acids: CASRDDRGYTEAFF.

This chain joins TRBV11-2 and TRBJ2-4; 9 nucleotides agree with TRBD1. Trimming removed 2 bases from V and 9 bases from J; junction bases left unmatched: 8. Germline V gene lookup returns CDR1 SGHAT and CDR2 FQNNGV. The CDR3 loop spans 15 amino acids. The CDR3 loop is CASSLTPGQGIIQYF. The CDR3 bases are TGTGCCAGCAGCTTAACTCCGGGACAGGGCATCATTCAGTACTTC.

CDR3 nucleotide sequence: TGTGCCAGCAGCTTTCCCGGGGTGGAGACCCAGTACTTC. It codes for CASSFPGVETQYF. The chain has TRBV5-6 and TRBJ2-5; TRBD2 is a possible D gene (5 bases). The CDR3 length is 13 residues. Germline-derived CDR1 and CDR2 are SGHDT and YYEEEE. V lost 2 bases, J lost 5 bases, and 10 bases lay in between.

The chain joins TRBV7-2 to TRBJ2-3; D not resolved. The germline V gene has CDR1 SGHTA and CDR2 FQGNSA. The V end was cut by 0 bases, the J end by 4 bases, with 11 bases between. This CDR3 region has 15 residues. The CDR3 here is CASSLAKGYSDTQYF. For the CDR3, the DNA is TGTGCCAGCAGCTTAGCGAAGGGCTACTCAGATACGCAGTATTTT.

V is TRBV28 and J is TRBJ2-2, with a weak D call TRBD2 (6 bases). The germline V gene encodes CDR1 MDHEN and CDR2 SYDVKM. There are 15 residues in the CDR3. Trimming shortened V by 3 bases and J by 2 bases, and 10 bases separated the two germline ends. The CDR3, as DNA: TGTGCCAGCAGTTTGAGAGGGACTAACACCGGGGAGCTGTTTTTT. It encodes CASSLRGTNTGELFF.

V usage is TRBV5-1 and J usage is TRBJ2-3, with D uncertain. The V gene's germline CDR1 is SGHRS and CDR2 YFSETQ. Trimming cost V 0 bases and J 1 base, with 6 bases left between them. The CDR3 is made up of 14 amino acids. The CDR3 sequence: CASSLVSGTDTQYF. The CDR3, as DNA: TGCGCCAGCAGCTTGGTGTCAGGCACAGATACGCAGTATTTT.

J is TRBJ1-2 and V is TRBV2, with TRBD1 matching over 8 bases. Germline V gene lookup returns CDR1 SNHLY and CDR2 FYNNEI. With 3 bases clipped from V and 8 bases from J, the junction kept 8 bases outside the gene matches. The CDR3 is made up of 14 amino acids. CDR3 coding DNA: TGTGCCAGCAGTGACGACAGGGGCTGGGGAGGCTACACCTTC. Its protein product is CASSDDRGWGGYTF.